A single sample is the source of the 19 T cell receptor beta chains below, sequenced in a study of T cell responses to AZD1222 COVID-19 vaccine. Clones were sequenced by immunoSEQ multiplex PCR, and TCRdb holds only the in-frame ones, with some missing. The sample consists of around 130,000 clones, approximately 83% of them appearing once. Here the sequenced sample was peripheral blood, taken on day 0 of AZD1222 vaccination. These receptors were collected from an adult in good health.

The gene calls are TRBV18 and TRBJ2-6; 8 bases agree with TRBD2. V lost 3 bases, J lost 1 base, and 11 bases stayed unmatched. The CDR3 contains 19 residues. Per the germline V gene, CDR1 is KGHSH and CDR2 is LQKENI. The CDR3 loop is CASSPLVPAGGSGANVLTF. The CDR3 region has the DNA TGTGCCAGCTCACCCCTGGTTCCCGCGGGGGGATCTGGGGCCAACGTCCTGACTTTC.

This clone was observed a few times. The rearrangement uses TRBV19 and TRBJ1-1; the D gene is possibly TRBD1 (5 bases). Deletions cut 7 bases from V and 5 bases from J, with 17 bases between. The CDR3 spans 14 residues. CDR1 LNHDA and CDR2 SQIVND come from the germline V gene (reference sequence). In nucleotides, the CDR3 is TGTGCCAGTAATCACCAGGGTGGCCAAACTGAAGCTTTCTTT. Translating gives CASNHQGGQTEAFF. Full variable domain (remainder filled in from reference TRBV19 and TRBJ1-1): DGGITQSPKYLFRKEGQNVTLSCEQNLNHDAMYWYRQDPGQGLRLIYYSQIVNDFQKGDIAEGYSVSREKKESFPLTVTSAQKNPTAFYLCASNHQGGQTEAFFGQGTRLTVV.

This sequence joins TRBV9 and TRBJ1-2, with D perhaps matching TRBD1 (6 bases). CDR1 SGDLS and CDR2 YYNGEE come from the germline V gene. The CDR3 extends over 12 amino acids. V dropped 1 base and J dropped 7 bases, with 8 bases sitting between them. CDR3 in DNA: TGTGCCAGCAGCGTAAAACAGGGTGGCTACACCTTC. It codes for CASSVKQGGYTF.

This rearrangement joins TRBV12-3 or TRBV12-4 to TRBJ2-3; unclear D gene. The CDR3 extends over 12 amino acids. The ends were cut back, 5 bases at V and 8 bases at J, with 11 bases in the middle. CDR3 amino acids: CASSRADRTQYF. CDR3 sequence (DNA): TGTGCCAGCAGTCGGGCGGATCGTACGCAGTATTTT.

The chain couples TRBV5-4 to TRBJ1-6, with a tentative D call TRBD1 (5 bases). CDR3 length: 17 residues. Germline CDR1 SGHNT, CDR2 YYREEE (reference sequence). V lost 0 bases to trimming and J lost 3 bases, with 13 bases between them. CDR3 sequence reads: CASSLGTSGNYNSPLHF. The CDR3 bases are TGTGCCAGCAGCTTGGGGACCTCAGGGAACTATAATTCACCCCTCCACTTT. Using reference TRBV5-4 and TRBJ1-6 for the parts outside the CDR3, the full variable domain is ETGVTQSPTHLIKTRGQQVTLRCSSQSGHNTVSWYQQALGQGPQFIFQYYREEENGRGNFPPRFSGLQFPNYSSELNVNALELDDSALYLCASSLGTSGNYNSPLHFGNGTRLTVT.

The chain joins TRBV2 to TRBJ1-5, with D possibly matching TRBD1 (6 bases). CDR1 and CDR2 (germline): SNHLY, FYNNEI. Trimming cost V 5 bases and J 4 bases, with 6 bases left between them. The CDR3 spans 12 residues. The CDR3 sequence is CASSTGNQPQHF. DNA for the CDR3: TGTGCCAGCAGTACAGGGAATCAGCCCCAGCATTTT.

This chain links TRBV6-5 with TRBJ1-4, with D possibly TRBD1 on 5 matching bases. CDR3 length: 15 residues. The V end was cut by 6 bases, the J end by 7 bases, with 18 bases between. The V gene's germline CDR1 is MNHEY and CDR2 SVGAGI. The CDR3 is CASRAGGPGREKLFF. The CDR3 bases are TGTGCCAGCAGAGCCGGGGGACCCGGACGTGAAAAACTGTTTTTT.

The chain couples TRBV6-5 to TRBJ1-6; D is unclear. V gave up 2 bases and J gave up 9 bases, with 11 bases separating them. The CDR3 contains 14 residues. Germline CDR1 reads MNHEY; CDR2 reads SVGAGI. The CDR3 nucleotides are TGTGCCAGCAGTTACGAGAGGGTTGGTTCACCCCTCCACTTT. Its protein is CASSYERVGSPLHF.

The rearrangement links TRBV5-4 to TRBJ2-7; D is uncertain. The length of the CDR3 is 13 residues. The V end was cut by 1 base, the J end by 7 bases, with 12 bases between. Germline loops: CDR1 SGHNT, CDR2 YYREEE (reference sequence). The CDR3 loop reads CASSLFSGLEQYF. Written as DNA, the CDR3 is TGTGCCAGCAGCTTGTTTTCCGGTCTGGAGCAGTACTTC.

The rearrangement links TRBV7-2 to TRBJ2-5, with 7 bases matching TRBD1. The CDR3 extends over 13 amino acids. Germline V lookup: CDR1 SGHTA, CDR2 FQGNSA. V was clipped by 7 bases and J by 3 bases; unmatched bases: 5. CDR3 residues: CASTGTAEETQYF. CDR3 coding DNA: TGTGCCAGCACCGGGACAGCCGAAGAGACCCAGTACTTC.

The chain uses TRBV29-1 and TRBJ2-7, with no clear D. V was trimmed by 1 base and J by 5 bases, leaving 15 bases between them. Looked up from germline, CDR1 is SQVTM and CDR2 is ANQGSEA. This CDR3 comprises 14 residues. CDR3 loop: CSVEANSYSHEQYF. In nucleotides, the CDR3 is TGCAGCGTTGAAGCAAACAGCTACAGTCACGAGCAGTACTTC.

The chain uses TRBV2 and TRBJ1-4; D is undetermined. CDR3 size: 14 residues. Per germline, CDR1 SNHLY and CDR2 FYNNEI. V lost 7 bases and J lost 10, with 19 bases in between. CDR3 bases: TGTGCCAGCATGATTCCCCCAACGGGAGGAAAACTGTTTTTT. It specifies CASMIPPTGGKLFF.

The J gene is TRBJ1-1, the V gene TRBV3-1 (or the pseudogene TRBV3-2); D gene uncertain. This CDR3 comprises 12 residues. Germline V lookup: CDR1 LGHDT, CDR2 YNNKEL (reference sequence). V lost 11 bases and J lost 3, with 13 bases in between. DNA of the CDR3: TGTGCCGTCCAGTCTTCGTACACTGAAGCTTTCTTT. Translation: CAVQSSYTEAFF.

The sample holds a few counts of this clone. This rearrangement joins TRBV7-9 to TRBJ1-4; D not resolved. This CDR3 contains 12 residues. Germline CDR1 and CDR2: SEHNR and FQNEAQ (reference sequence). The V end was cut by 3 bases, the J end by 8 bases, with 7 bases between. The CDR3 DNA is TGTGCCAGCAGCTTTGTGGAAGAAAAACTGTTTTTT. It is translated as CASSFVEEKLFF.

This clone was seen once. The CDR3 sequence: CAISPRDRGSLSAFF. For the CDR3, the DNA is TGTGCCATCAGCCCGCGGGACAGGGGGAGTTTGTCAGCTTTCTTT. This chain connects TRBV10-3 to TRBJ1-1; TRBD1 aligns across 11 bases. CDR3 size: 15 residues. CDR1 ENHRY and CDR2 SYGVKD come from the germline V gene. The V segment lost 6 bases and the J segment 10 bases; nucleotides outside the gene matches: 13.

The V call is TRBV10-2, the J call TRBJ1-2; 7 positions match TRBD1. From germline, CDR1 is WSHSY and CDR2 SAAADI. The CDR3 totals 14 residues. V trimming: 0 bases; J trimming: 6 bases; junction bases outside the gene matches: 4. The CDR3 region has the DNA TGCGCCAGCAGTGAGTCGAAAGGGGGCGATGGCTACACCTTC. Protein: CASSESKGGDGYTF.

The CDR3 DNA is TGCGCCAGCAGCTTGCCAGCAACTAATGAAAAACTGTTTTTT. It yields the protein CASSLPATNEKLFF. The chain combines TRBV5-1 with TRBJ1-4; no reliable D call. The germline gives CDR1 SGHRS, CDR2 YFSETQ. The ends were cut back, 1 base at V and 0 bases at J, with 4 bases in the middle. The CDR3 has 14 amino acids. Full variable domain (remainder filled in from reference TRBV5-1 and TRBJ1-4): KAGVTQTPRYLIKTRGQQVTLSCSPISGHRSVSWYQQTPGQGLQFLFEYFSETQRNKGNFPGRFSGRQFSNSRSEMNVSTLELGDSALYLCASSLPATNEKLFFGSGTQLSVL.

This clone was detected only once. This sequence joins TRBV30 and TRBJ2-7; 7 bases are a match to TRBD1. With 4 bases clipped from V and 2 bases from J, the junction kept 11 bases outside the gene matches. CDR3 length: 15 amino acids. Germline V lookup: CDR1 GTSNPN, CDR2 SVGIG (reference sequence). This chain's CDR3 is CAWTPRTGTTYEQYF. Here the CDR3 DNA reads TGTGCCTGGACCCCTCGGACAGGTACGACCTACGAGCAGTACTTC.

A single count supports this clone. V and J are TRBV18 and TRBJ2-7; D possibly corresponds to TRBD1 (6 bases). Trimming left V 6 bases short and J 7 bases short, with 19 bases between. CDR3 length: 14 amino acids. Per the germline V gene, CDR1 is KGHSH and CDR2 is LQKENI. This CDR3 reads CASSPETGQGEQYF. CDR3 sequence (DNA): TGTGCCAGCTCGCCCGAGACAGGTCAGGGGGAGCAGTACTTC.